The T cell receptor (beta chain) described here comes from a study of cytomegalovirus exposure and HLA in healthy donors. Study at large: Most donors, just over 80% of more than 300 genotyped, fell in the Caucasian-associated ancestry cluster. Broader study findings: The sole available immune exposure information was CMV serostatus. Common viral pathogens (according to a later analysis) appeared linked to several of the most significant clusters.

This PCR relied on a set of 60 Vbeta primers and 13 Jbeta primers. As originally analysed: As a later analysis found, there were tens of millions of unique TCR beta chains, of which roughly 11 million were shared. Clones were read by immunoSEQ multiplex PCR, and TCRdb kept only the in-frame ones, dropping some. Clonal size and the V and J genes are those of that table, whereas D and trimming came from the DNA. The sample consists of 100,000 to 150,000 clones, over 60% of them appearing once. Trimming took off 7 bases at V and 4 bases at J, with 14 bases between the two ends. Germline CDR1 is MDHEN and CDR2 is SYDVKM. The CDR3 runs 15 residues. About this clone: The antigen is undetermined.

The chain employs TRBV28 and TRBJ2-6; tentatively, D is TRBD2 (6 bases). The sequencing input was PBMCs. The sequence was obtained from a woman aged 55-70 years in good health and CMV-seropositive. The CDR3 here is CASNYGGPGANVLTF. CDR3 coding DNA: TGTGCCAGCAACTACGGGGGTCCCGGGGCCAACGTCCTGACTTTC.